The present entry profiles one TCR beta chain with its context. No antigen is known for it. The authors split each subset's genomic DNA evenly across several immunoSEQ plates. Produced via immunoSEQ multiplex PCR; TCRdb's table is partial and in-frame only. The sample holds under 600,000 clones, roughly 95% seen once. This entry belongs to a study of shared clonotypes between healthy human individuals. Study-level points and caveats: Rarefaction analysis demonstrated incomplete sorted-subset sequencing notwithstanding large depth. Sampling covered nothing but blood. Tissue TCR repertoires likely differ from those found in blood.

The germline V gene has CDR1 SGHTA and CDR2 FQGNSA. CDR3 length: 14 amino acids. V was pared by 0 bases and J by 1 base, with 4 bases between. The TCR was taken from a woman in her thirties in good health. The chain links TRBV7-2 to TRBJ1-5; D remains unclear. The sample consisted of naive CD4+ T cells sorted from blood. Noted subset: CD45RA+ positively selected. CDR3 loop: CASSLAASNQPQHF. The CDR3 DNA follows: TGTGCCAGCAGCTTAGCCGCGAGCAATCAGCCCCAGCATTTT.